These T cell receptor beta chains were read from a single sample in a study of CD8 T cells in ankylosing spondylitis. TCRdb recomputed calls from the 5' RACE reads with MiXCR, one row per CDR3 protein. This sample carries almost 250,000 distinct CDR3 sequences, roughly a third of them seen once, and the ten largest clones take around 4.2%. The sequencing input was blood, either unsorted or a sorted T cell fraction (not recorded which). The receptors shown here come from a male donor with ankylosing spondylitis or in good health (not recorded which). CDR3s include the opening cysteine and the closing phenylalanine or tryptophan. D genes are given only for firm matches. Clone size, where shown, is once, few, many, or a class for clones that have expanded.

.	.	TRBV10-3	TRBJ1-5	TGTGCCATCAGTGCAGCAGAATATAGCAATCAGCCCCAGCATTTT	CAISAAEYSNQPQHF
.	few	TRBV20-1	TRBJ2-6	TGCAGTGCTAGAAAGGGAACTTTAACCGGGGCCAACGTCCTGACTTTC	CSARKGTLTGANVLTF
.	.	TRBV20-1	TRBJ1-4	TGCAGTGCCACTGAGGGGCTCCATGAAAAACTGTTTTTT	CSATEGLHEKLFF
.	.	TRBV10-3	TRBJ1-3	TGTGCCATCAGTGAGTCGTTTCTTATAGGGGATCCCAGTACTGGAAACACCATATATTTT	CAISESFLIGDPSTGNTIYF
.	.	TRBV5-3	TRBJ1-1	TGTGCCAGAAGCTTGGCGCTCGGGAACACTGAAGCTTTCTTT	CARSLALGNTEAFF
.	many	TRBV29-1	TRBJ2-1	TGCAGCGTTGGGACGGCCAATGAGCAGTTCTTC	CSVGTANEQFF
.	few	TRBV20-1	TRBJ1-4	TGCAGTGCTAGGCTGGCGTCAGGAATTAATGAAAAACTGTTTTTT	CSARLASGINEKLFF
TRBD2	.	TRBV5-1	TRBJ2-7	TGCGCCAGCAGCTTGGGACTAGCAGATTCCTACGAGCAGTACTTC	CASSLGLADSYEQYF
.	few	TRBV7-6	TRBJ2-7	TGTGACAGGGTCAGTTCCTACGAGCAGTACTTC	CDRVSSYEQYF
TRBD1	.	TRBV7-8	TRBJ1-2	TGTGCCAGCAGCTTCTCTGCCAGCGACAGGGGGGATAGAAACTATGGCTACACCTTC	CASSFSASDRGDRNYGYTF
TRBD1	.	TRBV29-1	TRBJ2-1	TGCAGCGTTGTTGGGACAGGGGGCTTTGATGAGCAGTTCTTC	CSVVGTGGFDEQFF
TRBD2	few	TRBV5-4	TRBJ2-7	TGTGCCAGCAGGCCGGCGGGGGGCGGGTACGAGCAGTACTTC	CASRPAGGGYEQYF
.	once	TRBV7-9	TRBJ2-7	TGTGCCAGCAGCTTAGAGTCTCAGGACATCTACGAGCAGTACTTC	CASSLESQDIYEQYF
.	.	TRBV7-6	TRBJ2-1	TGTGCCAGCGGGGGACCGACAGGACTCTCCTACAATGAGCAGTTCTTC	CASGGPTGLSYNEQFF
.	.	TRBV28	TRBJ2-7	TGTGCCAGCAGCCTTCGAGAGAGCTCCTACGAGCAGTACTTC	CASSLRESSYEQYF
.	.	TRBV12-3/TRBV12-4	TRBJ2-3	TGTGCCAGCAGCAGGCATGCAGATACGCAGTATTTT	CASSRHADTQYF
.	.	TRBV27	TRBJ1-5	TGTGCCAGCAGGCCTACAGCAAATAGCAATCAGCCCCAGCATTTT	CASRPTANSNQPQHF
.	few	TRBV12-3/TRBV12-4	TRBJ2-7	TGTGCCAGCAGTTTAGGACTAATAGTCTCCTACGAGCAGTACTTC	CASSLGLIVSYEQYF